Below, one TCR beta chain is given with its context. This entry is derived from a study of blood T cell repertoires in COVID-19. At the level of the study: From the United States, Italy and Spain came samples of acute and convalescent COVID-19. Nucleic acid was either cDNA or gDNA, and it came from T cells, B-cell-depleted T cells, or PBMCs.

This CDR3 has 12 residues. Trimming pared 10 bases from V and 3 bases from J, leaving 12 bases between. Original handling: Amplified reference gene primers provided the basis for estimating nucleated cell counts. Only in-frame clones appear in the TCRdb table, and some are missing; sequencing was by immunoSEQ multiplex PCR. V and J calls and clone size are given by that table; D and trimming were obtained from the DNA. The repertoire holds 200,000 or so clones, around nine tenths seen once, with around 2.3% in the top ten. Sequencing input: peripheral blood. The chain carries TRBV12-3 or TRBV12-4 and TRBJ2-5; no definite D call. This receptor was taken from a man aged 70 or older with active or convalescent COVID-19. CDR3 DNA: TGTGCCACTCCTTGGAGCGAAGAGACCCAGTACTTC. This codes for CATPWSEETQYF.